The clone carrying this T cell receptor beta chain has only a few counts. Antigen specificity is unknown. From the reads, TCRdb called clonotypes with MiXCR, one entry per CDR3 protein. Of around 450,000 distinct CDR3 sequences listed, about 11% were seen once; the top ten hold around 9.6%. CDR3 length: 16 amino acids. V was cut by 6 bases and J by 6 bases, with 18 bases left in between. The data originate from a study of T cell repertoires in cytomegalovirus infection. Study at large: In public TCR beta signatures, there were indications of both CMV infection and matching HLA type.

General observations from the study: The ex vivo response showed dominance by HLA-C-restricted CMV-specific TCR beta clonotypes. CMV carriers with the relevant HLA were identified by cumulative public TCR beta family frequency.

The origin of this receptor is a human donor in good health (CMV status not recorded). Some clones in this sample may be carry-over from other donors' samples. The chain links TRBV23-1 to TRBJ1-6; D not resolved. TRBV23-1 has ORF status, its function being uncertain. Sequenced input: PBMCs. CDR3 residues: CASSLPEHGRNSPLHF. CDR3 nucleotide sequence: TGCGCCAGCAGCCTCCCAGAACACGGGCGTAATTCACCCCTCCACTTT.